This is a list of T cell receptor beta chains from one sample in a study of blood T cell repertoires in COVID-19. Profiling relied on immunoSEQ multiplex PCR, and the TCRdb table lists in-frame clones only, not all of them. The sample includes some 250,000 clones, roughly 86% of them seen just once. The sample consisted of peripheral blood. The receptor set was obtained from a woman aged 25 to 45 with acute or convalescent COVID-19. The CDR3 runs from the conserved cysteine through the conserved F or W.

CDR3: CASSIKYEQYF; J: TRBJ2-7; V: TRBV6-2/TRBV6-3
CDR3: CASSGTGYEQYF; J: TRBJ2-7; V: TRBV7-2
CDR3: CASSLGQGKTDTQYF; J: TRBJ2-3; V: TRBV5-6
CDR3: CATSRARDRGREKLFF; J: TRBJ1-4; V: TRBV15
CDR3: CASSPYPSGSLTGELFF; J: TRBJ2-2; V: TRBV18
CDR3: CSVDPGDQNIQYF; J: TRBJ2-4; V: TRBV29-1
CDR3: CATSRGGRGRAGNTIYF; J: TRBJ1-3; V: TRBV15
CDR3: CASTPGQGFNEQYF; J: TRBJ2-7; V: TRBV6-5
CDR3: CASSPVSGANVLTF; J: TRBJ2-6; V: TRBV7-9
CDR3: CASSQTGGLYNEQFF; J: TRBJ2-1; V: TRBV23-1
CDR3: CASSQDDSGGRTSSYNSPLHF; J: TRBJ1-6; V: TRBV4-2
CDR3: CASSVSSPTIYF; J: TRBJ1-3; V: TRBV7-9
CDR3: CASSLNTGAAVYNEQFF; J: TRBJ2-1; V: TRBV27
CDR3: CASSVELAGVHLRNEQFF; J: TRBJ2-1; V: TRBV9
CDR3: CASSPVGSETQYF; J: TRBJ2-5; V: TRBV9
CDR3: CASSPASFFVADTQYF; J: TRBJ2-3; V: TRBV18
CDR3: CASSYGAAGELFF; J: TRBJ2-2; V: TRBV6-5
CDR3: CASSYRAGGNEQYF; J: TRBJ2-7; V: TRBV6-5
CDR3: CASSFPGLGSPLHF; J: TRBJ1-6; V: TRBV27
CDR3: CASGVRGIGNEQFF; J: TRBJ2-1; V: TRBV10-2
CDR3: CASSRERTGGYEQYF; J: TRBJ2-7; V: TRBV7-6
CDR3: CASSFNRAGYTF; J: TRBJ1-2; V: TRBV7-9
CDR3: CASKLAGAYEQYF; J: TRBJ2-7; V: TRBV27
CDR3: CATSQTGAETQYF; J: TRBJ2-5; V: TRBV24-1
CDR3: CATRQGAGNTEAFF; J: TRBJ1-1; V: TRBV2
CDR3: CASSPGVPGETQYF; J: TRBJ2-5; V: TRBV18
CDR3: CASSYAGARANEQFF; J: TRBJ2-1; V: TRBV6-5
CDR3: CASSSSGTYNEQFF; J: TRBJ2-1; V: TRBV9
CDR3: CASSLFRTSDQETQYF; J: TRBJ2-5; V: TRBV5-6
CDR3: CASSPSRAYEQYF; J: TRBJ2-7; V: TRBV18
CDR3: CASSSPRDRVETQYF; J: TRBJ2-5; V: TRBV5-1
CDR3: CATSRDGASSSYEQYF; J: TRBJ2-7; V: TRBV15
CDR3: CASSIGLRDTQYF; J: TRBJ2-3; V: TRBV19
CDR3: CASSPAMGSMEAFF; J: TRBJ1-1; V: TRBV5-6
CDR3: CASSLAASSGTYNEQFF; J: TRBJ2-1; V: TRBV11-2
CDR3: CASSIVVEQPQHF; J: TRBJ1-5; V: TRBV19
CDR3: CASSQEAGTYNEQFF; J: TRBJ2-1; V: TRBV4-3
CDR3: CATSSSGSGLSYEQYF; J: TRBJ2-7; V: TRBV15
CDR3: CATSDFGQGTQETQYF; J: TRBJ2-5; V: TRBV24-1
CDR3: CASSIKMNTEAFF; J: TRBJ1-1; V: TRBV28
CDR3: CASSTTGTASYEQYF; J: TRBJ2-7; V: TRBV6-5
CDR3: CASSEGGEGAKNIQYF; J: TRBJ2-4; V: TRBV11-2